This T cell receptor beta chain was sequenced in a study of human T cells and chemical hapten exposure (dated by TCRdb to 2020 to 2022). Describing the broader study: For sensitization, 2% DPC in acetone was applied to a 2 cm by 2 cm area of upper inner arm skin. This study followed changes in the peripheral blood TCR repertoire in vivo during primary and secondary sensitization of alopecia patients to the hapten diphenylcyclopropenone (DPC). Blood samples were taken from patients before sensitization (week 0) and at 2, 6 and about 24 weeks after DPC sensitization. Most of the patients in the cohort were female, and the cohort covered alopecia areata with under or over 50% scalp involvement, alopecia totalis and alopecia universalis. Throughout the roughly 25-week study period, patients were also given weekly therapeutic DPC doses on the scalp. The libraries were sequenced as a pool, and the TCR yield per sample differed mostly because of small variations in library volumes within the pool. Patch testing on the upper back used Finn chambers containing 0.01% DPC, with scoring done after 6 days according to International Contact Dermatitis Research Group standards. Nearly 30 alopecia patients gave blood for TCR sequencing at one to four time points (pre-sensitization, 2, 6 and 24 weeks). General findings and caveats noted by the study authors: Patch test score correlated positively with the number of PT1 expanded TCRs, reaching significance at thresholds 8, 16 and 32 but not at 4. Compared with pre-sensitization or healthy control sets, expanded TCRs formed significantly more large CDR3 similarity clusters, which is consistent with antigen-driven responses. DPC sensitization did not change how many TCRs were above 1 in 1000 frequency, and no evidence was found of alterations in global repertoire structure. Repeated subsampling changed both the strength of the expansion versus patch-test correlation and the threshold at which the correlation became significant. Because all patients had alopecia, a presumed autoimmune disease, the immune response of the patients might differ from that of healthy individuals.

Library prep was done by RACE. Sequencing used a NextSeq 500. Library preparation attached unique molecular identifiers to individual cDNA molecules for quantitative, reproducible TCR counting. Both TCR alpha and TCR beta chains were sequenced from each blood RNA sample. The authors' pipeline ran thus. Samples had a median of roughly 99,000 TCRs, with a range from roughly 20,000 to 690,600. V, J and CDR3 annotation of the TCR reads was carried out using the Decombinator software suite. Every sample was subsampled to the same number of TCRs (28,000) for the PS versus PT1 abundance plots. Expanded TCRs were defined as absent before sensitization and observed at least eight times at the 2-week time point. TCRdb trimmed public reads at Q25 via fastp, called clones via MiXCR and kept in-frame beta chains. Rows are unified per CDR3 protein, each entry keeping the most common DNA and genes. For this entry, the V and J calls and clone size follow TCRdb and not the study's own pipeline. The sample includes fewer than 200,000 distinct CDR3 sequences, with roughly 30% observed a single time. Together, the top ten hold approximately 3% of the sample.

This clonotype came up a few times. The antigen this receptor binds is unknown. The record has no base qualities; no much larger clone is one base away. The sample's time point label, in plain terms: pre-sensitization, week 0. According to the study, the label for this sample's treatment or condition signals: therapeutic diphenylcyclopropenone sensitization with weekly scalp DPC. Blood at each patch-test visit was drawn before the patch test was applied. To be eligible, patients had to be aged 18 to 70, diagnosed with alopecia and judged suitable for DPC therapy, while pregnant patients were excluded. Total RNA was isolated from unfractionated whole blood collected in Tempus Blood RNA tubes. The TCR was taken from a woman aged 25 to 39 with alopecia areata. Some clones in this sample may be carry-over from other donors' samples. Sequencing used whole blood, obtained in connection with sensitization to the hapten diphenylcyclopropenone (DPC).

The DNA is TGTGCCAGCAAGGGGACAGGGGGTGACGGGGAGCTGTTTTTT. Its protein product is CASKGTGGDGELFF. The chain joins TRBV2 to TRBJ2-2, and 11 junctional nucleotides match TRBD1. Its CDR3 holds 14 amino acids, cysteine through phenylalanine. Left in the record is the CDR3 DNA by itself, 42 bases read in frame from the first base. Ends trimmed: V by 7 bases, J by 7 bases; bases unmatched to a gene: 5. The germline V gene sets CDR1 to SNHLY and CDR2 to FYNNEI.